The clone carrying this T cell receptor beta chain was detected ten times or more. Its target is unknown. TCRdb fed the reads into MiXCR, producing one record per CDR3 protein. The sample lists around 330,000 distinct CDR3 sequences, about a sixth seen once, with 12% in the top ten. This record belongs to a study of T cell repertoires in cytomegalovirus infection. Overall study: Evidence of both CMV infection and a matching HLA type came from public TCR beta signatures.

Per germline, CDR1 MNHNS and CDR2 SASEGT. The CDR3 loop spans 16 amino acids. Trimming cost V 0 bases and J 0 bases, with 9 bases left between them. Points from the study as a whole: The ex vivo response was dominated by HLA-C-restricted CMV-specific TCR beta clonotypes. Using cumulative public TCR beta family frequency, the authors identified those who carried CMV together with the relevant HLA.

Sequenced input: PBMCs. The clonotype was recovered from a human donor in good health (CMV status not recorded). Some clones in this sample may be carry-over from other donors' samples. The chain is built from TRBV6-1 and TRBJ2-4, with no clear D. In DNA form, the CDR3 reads TGTGCCAGCAGTGAAGCCGGATCTCTAGCCAAAAACATTCAGTACTTC. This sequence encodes CASSEAGSLAKNIQYF.